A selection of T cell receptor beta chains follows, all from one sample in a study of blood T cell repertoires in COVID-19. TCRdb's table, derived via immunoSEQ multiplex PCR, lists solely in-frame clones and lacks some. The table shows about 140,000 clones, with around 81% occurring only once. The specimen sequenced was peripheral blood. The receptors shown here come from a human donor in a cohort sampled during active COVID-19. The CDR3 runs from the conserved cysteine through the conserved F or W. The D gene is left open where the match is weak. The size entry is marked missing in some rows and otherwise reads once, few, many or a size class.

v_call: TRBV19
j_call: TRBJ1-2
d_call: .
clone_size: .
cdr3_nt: TGTGCCAGTATCCCGGCTCGGGGGGCTGAGGACTATGGCTACACCTTC
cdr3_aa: CASIPARGAEDYGYTF

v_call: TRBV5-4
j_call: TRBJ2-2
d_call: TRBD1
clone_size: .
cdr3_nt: TGTGCCAGCAGCGCTACAGGGGGCCGGGGCACCGGGGAGCTGTTTTTT
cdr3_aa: CASSATGGRGTGELFF

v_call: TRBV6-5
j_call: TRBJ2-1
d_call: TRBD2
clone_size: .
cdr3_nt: TGTGCCAGCAGCCCCGGACTAGCGGGAGACAATGAGCAGTTCTTC
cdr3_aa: CASSPGLAGDNEQFF

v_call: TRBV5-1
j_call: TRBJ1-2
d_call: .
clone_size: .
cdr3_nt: TGCGCCAGCAGCTTTAGGGACTCCGGGGACGGCTACACCTTC
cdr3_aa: CASSFRDSGDGYTF

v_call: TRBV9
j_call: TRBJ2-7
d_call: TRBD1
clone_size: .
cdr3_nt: TGTGCCAGCAGCCCGCACAGGGGGACCGAGCAGTACTTC
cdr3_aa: CASSPHRGTEQYF

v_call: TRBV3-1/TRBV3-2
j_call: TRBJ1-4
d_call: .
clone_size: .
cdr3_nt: TGTGCCAGCAGCCCAAGGGGCCAGGCGCTCACAACTAATGAAAAACTGTTTTTT
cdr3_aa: CASSPRGQALTTNEKLFF

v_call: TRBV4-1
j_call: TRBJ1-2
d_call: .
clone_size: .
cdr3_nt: TGCGCCAGCAGCCAAGATAGTTCACAGGACTATGGCTACACCTTC
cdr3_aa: CASSQDSSQDYGYTF

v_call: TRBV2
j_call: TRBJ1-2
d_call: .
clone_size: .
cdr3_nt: TGTGCCAGCAACCGGGATGGTGACTATGGCTACACCTTC
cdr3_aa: CASNRDGDYGYTF

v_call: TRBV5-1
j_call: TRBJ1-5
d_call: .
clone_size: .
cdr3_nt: TGCGCCAGCAGCCCTATCCCGGGGAATCAGCCCCAGCATTTT
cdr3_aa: CASSPIPGNQPQHF

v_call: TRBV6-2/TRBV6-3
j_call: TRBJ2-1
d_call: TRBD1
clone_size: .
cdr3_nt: TGTGCCAGCAGCCCTCGTGACAGGGGATCCTACAATGAGCAGTTCTTC
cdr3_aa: CASSPRDRGSYNEQFF

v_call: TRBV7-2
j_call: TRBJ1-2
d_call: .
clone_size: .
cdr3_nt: TGTGCCAGCAGTCAACCAGGGGCCAGAAATCGGGGCTACACCTTC
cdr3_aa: CASSQPGARNRGYTF

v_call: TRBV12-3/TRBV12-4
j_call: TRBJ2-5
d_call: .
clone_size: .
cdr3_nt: TGTGCCAGCAGTCCAGGCCAGACCCAGTACTTC
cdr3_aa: CASSPGQTQYF

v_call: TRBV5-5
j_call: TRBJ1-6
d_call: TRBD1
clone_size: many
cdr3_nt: TGTGCCAGCAGCCTGGCCGACAGGGTAACCGGTTCACCCCTCCACTTT
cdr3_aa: CASSLADRVTGSPLHF

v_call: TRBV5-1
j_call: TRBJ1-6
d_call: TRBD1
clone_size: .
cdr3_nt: TGCGCCAGCAGCCCCCGACAGGGACGACCTCTGAATTCACCCCTCCACTTT
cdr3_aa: CASSPRQGRPLNSPLHF

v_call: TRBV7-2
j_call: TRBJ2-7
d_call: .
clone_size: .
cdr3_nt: TGTGCCAGCAGCTTAACCCGGACAGCCATCTACGAGCAGTACTTC
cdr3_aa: CASSLTRTAIYEQYF

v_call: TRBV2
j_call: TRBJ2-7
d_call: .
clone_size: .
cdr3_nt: TGTGCCAGCAGCTCGGAGAAGACCCTGAGCGGGCAGTACTTC
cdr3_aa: CASSSEKTLSGQYF

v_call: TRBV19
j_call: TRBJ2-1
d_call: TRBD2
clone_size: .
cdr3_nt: TGTGCCAGTAGTATTGGGCCTAGCGGGTACAATGAGCAGTTCTTC
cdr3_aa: CASSIGPSGYNEQFF

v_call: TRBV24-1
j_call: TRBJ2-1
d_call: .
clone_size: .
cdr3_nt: TGTGCCACCAATTCAGGGCCAGGCTCCTACAATGAGCAGTTCTTC
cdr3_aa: CATNSGPGSYNEQFF

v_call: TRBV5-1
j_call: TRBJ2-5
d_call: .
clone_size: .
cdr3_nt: TGCGCCAGCAGCTTGTCAGGCGGGGACGGAGAGACCCAGTACTTC
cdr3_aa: CASSLSGGDGETQYF

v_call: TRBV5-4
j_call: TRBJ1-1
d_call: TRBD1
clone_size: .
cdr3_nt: TGTGCCAGCAGGAAACAGGGGGCCACTGAAGCTTTCTTT
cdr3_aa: CASRKQGATEAFF

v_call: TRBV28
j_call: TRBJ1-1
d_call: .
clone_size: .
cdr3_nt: TGTGCCAGCACCCAAAAATCGAGGACTGAAGCTTTCTTT
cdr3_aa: CASTQKSRTEAFF

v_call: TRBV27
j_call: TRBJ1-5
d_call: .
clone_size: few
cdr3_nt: TGTGCCAGCAGTTCCTGGCAGAATAGCAATCAGCCCCAGCATTTT
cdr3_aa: CASSSWQNSNQPQHF

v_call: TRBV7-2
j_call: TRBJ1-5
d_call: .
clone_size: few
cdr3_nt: TGTGCCAGCAGCTTATATTTCAATCAGCCCCAGCATTTT
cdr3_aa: CASSLYFNQPQHF

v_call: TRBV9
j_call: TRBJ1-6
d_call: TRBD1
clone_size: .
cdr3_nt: TGTGCCAGCAGACCCGCACAGGGGAGTTCACCCCTCCACTTT
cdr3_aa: CASRPAQGSSPLHF

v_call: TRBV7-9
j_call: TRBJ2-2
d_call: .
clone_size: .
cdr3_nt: TGTGCCAGCAGCTTAATGGGCGGAGGCACCGGGGAGCTGTTTTTT
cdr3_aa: CASSLMGGGTGELFF

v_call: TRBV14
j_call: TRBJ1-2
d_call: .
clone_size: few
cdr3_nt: TGTGCCAGCAGCCAAGTTAGGGGCGCAGGTGGCTACACCTTC
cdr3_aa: CASSQVRGAGGYTF

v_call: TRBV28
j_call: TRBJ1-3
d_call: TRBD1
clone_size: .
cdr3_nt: TGTGCCAGCAGGGGACCGGGACAGGGGACTGGCTTTAACTCTGGAAACACCATATATTTT
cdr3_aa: CASRGPGQGTGFNSGNTIYF

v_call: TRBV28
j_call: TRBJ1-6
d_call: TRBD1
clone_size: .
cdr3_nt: TGTGCCAGCAGTTTGAACAGGGGAAATAATTCACCCCTCCACTTT
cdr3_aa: CASSLNRGNNSPLHF

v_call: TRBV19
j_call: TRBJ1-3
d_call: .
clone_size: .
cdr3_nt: TGTGCCAGTAGACTATCTCTCGGGGTCGCGGGAAACACCATATATTTT
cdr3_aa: CASRLSLGVAGNTIYF

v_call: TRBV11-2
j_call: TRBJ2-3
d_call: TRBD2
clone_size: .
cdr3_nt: TGTGCCAGCAGCCCGACTAGCGGAGTCGCAGATACGCAGTATTTT
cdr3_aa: CASSPTSGVADTQYF

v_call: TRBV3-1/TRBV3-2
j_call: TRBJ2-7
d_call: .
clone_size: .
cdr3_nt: TGTGCCAGCAGCCCGGGGTGGGGGGTGAGCTCCTACGAGCAGTACTTC
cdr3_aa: CASSPGWGVSSYEQYF

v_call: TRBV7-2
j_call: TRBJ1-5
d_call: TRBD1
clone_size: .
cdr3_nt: TGTGCCAGCAGCTTAGTGAGGCAGGGGGCCCAGCCCCAGCATTTT
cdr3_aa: CASSLVRQGAQPQHF